This paragraph covers one TCR beta chain sequence. In the authors' workflow: Amplification of reference gene primers provided the estimated nucleated cell counts. Assay used: immunoSEQ multiplex PCR; TCRdb lists only in-frame clones, some missing. Clone size and the V and J calls come from that table; the DNA yielded D and trimming. The sample has 150,000 to 200,000 clones, roughly 82% seen once. Those enrolled in Seattle joined during active infection and were followed longitudinally afterward. This sample is part of a study of blood T cell repertoires in COVID-19. Study in general: Donors in the United States, Italy and Spain gave samples during acute or convalescent COVID-19.

The sequencing input was peripheral blood. The sequence was obtained from a woman aged 40 to 50 with COVID-19, enrolled during active disease.

The CDR3 nucleotides are TGTGCCAGCAGCTTAGTGCAGGGGCAAGAGACCCAGTACTTC. Translated: CASSLVQGQETQYF. The chain recombines TRBV13 with TRBJ2-5, with TRBD1 as a possible D gene (6 bases). Germline V gives CDR1 PRHDT, CDR2 FYEKMQ (reference sequence). The V gene lost 1 base and the J gene lost 2 bases, with 8 bases spanning the gap. The length of the CDR3 is 14 residues.